A selection of T cell receptor beta chains follows, all from one sample in a study of blood T cell repertoires in COVID-19. Using immunoSEQ multiplex PCR, the repertoire was profiled, and TCRdb retains in-frame clones only, with some absent. Among 200,000 to 250,000 clones listed, about 85% were seen once. The specimen sequenced was peripheral blood. The receptors shown here come from a woman aged 45-65 years with COVID-19, enrolled during active disease. Both conserved end residues are part of each CDR3. The order of the fields is J gene, V gene, CDR3 protein.

TRBJ2-3,TRBV6-1,CASSEFFGAGRPGTQYF
TRBJ2-7,TRBV28,CASSPGTTFSYEQYF
TRBJ2-1,TRBV27,CASSLVAGALYNEQFF
TRBJ1-2,TRBV30,CAWTHSSLGYGYTF
TRBJ2-5,TRBV4-1,CASSQDGTGVRETQYF
TRBJ2-3,TRBV7-8,CASSQSTSGGARDTQYF
TRBJ2-4,TRBV12-5,CASGSRDIQYF
TRBJ2-3,TRBV28,CASGAGGKEDTQYF
TRBJ1-2,TRBV10-2,CASSGTGGRGIPYGYTF
TRBJ1-3,TRBV3-1/TRBV3-2,CASSQVTGGAYGNTIYF
TRBJ1-5,TRBV5-1,CASSTLPGGNQPQHF
TRBJ2-6,TRBV7-8,CASSALPGQVHSGANVLTF
TRBJ2-7,TRBV3-1/TRBV3-2,CASSRGQGGINEQYF
TRBJ1-2,TRBV5-1,CASSLGGNYGYTF
TRBJ1-6,TRBV11-2,CASSPRQATYNSPLHF
TRBJ1-1,TRBV4-1,CASSQEGLQGVSTEAFF
TRBJ2-5,TRBV28,CASSPSLRDRVKTQYF
TRBJ1-5,TRBV7-2,CASSLGQGAWEPQHF
TRBJ1-2,TRBV5-6,CASSLPLRDSNTNYGYTF
TRBJ2-7,TRBV20-1,CSASQGNEQYF
TRBJ2-1,TRBV29-1,CSVVISSSYNEQFF
TRBJ1-2,TRBV24-1,CATSDLTDSGYGYTF
TRBJ2-3,TRBV5-5,CASSLGTGVNTDTQYF
TRBJ2-3,TRBV11-2,CASSLGAGLTDTQYF
TRBJ1-6,TRBV29-1,CSVGSGLNSPLHF
TRBJ1-2,TRBV28,CASSSPGQGSVMYGYTF
TRBJ2-3,TRBV6-5,CASSYFGGALTDTQYF
TRBJ2-5,TRBV7-2,CASSLVRTAQETQYF